This TCR beta chain was identified during a study of persistence of HIV-infected CD4 T cells. Regarding this clone: Its specificity is unknown.

An overlapping HIV-1 Gag peptide pool stimulated these cells at about 0.94 ug/peptide/mL. CD40L-negative CD69-negative CD45RO-high memory CD4+ T cells were sorted as populations depleted of antigen-responding cells. Before stimulation, PBMCs underwent CD8+ T cell depletion. This was the immunoSEQ version 4 assay in survey mode. The data were produced by immunoSEQ multiplex PCR, yet TCRdb's version contains in-frame clones alone and is incomplete. The table shows 35,000 to 45,000 clones, with around 85% occurring only once. Germline V gene lookup returns CDR1 SGHNT and CDR2 YYREEE (reference sequence). This CDR3 spans 16 amino acids. The ends were cut back, 2 bases at V and 1 base at J, with 15 bases in the middle.

Sample: cultured CD4+ T cells from PBMCs, taken from a patient who received antiretroviral therapy. The rearrangement uses TRBV5-4 and TRBJ1-2; a weak D match, TRBD1 (6 bases). This clonotype was obtained from an adult with HIV. The donor label of this sample is uncertain. The CDR3 DNA reads as TGTGCCAGCAGCTTAATGGGGGCGAAGTTTAACTATGGCTACACCTTC. Amino acid sequence: CASSLMGAKFNYGYTF. Looking up the rest from reference TRBV5-4 and TRBJ1-2 gives the full variable domain: ETGVTQSPTHLIKTRGQQVTLRCSSQSGHNTVSWYQQALGQGPQFIFQYYREEENGRGNFPPRFSGLQFPNYSSELNVNALELDDSALYLCASSLMGAKFNYGYTFGSGTRLTVV.